This T cell receptor beta chain was found in a study of T-cell reconstitution after alpha-beta-depleted transplantation in children. Germline V gene data show CDR1 as SQVTM and CDR2 as ANQGSEA. CDR3 size: 14 residues. V was pared by 2 bases and J by 9 bases, with 20 bases between. This clonotype was seen at least ten times. Preparation of the TCRbeta library involved a method that used unique molecular identifiers. In TCRdb, the PCR reads were re-called with MiXCR into one record per CDR3 protein. The repertoire includes approximately 50,000 distinct CDR3 sequences, approximately 6.1% of them detected once, and 30% sits in the top ten.

This sequence was found in a female patient between 2 and 15 years old who had a stem cell transplant for aplastic anemia, so the T cells may come from the graft donor. The V call is TRBV29-1, the J call TRBJ2-7; tentative D call: TRBD1 (7 bases). The specimen was PBMCs, mostly from graft donor cells, collected 60 days after TCRalphabeta/CD19-depleted stem cell transplant. CDR3 protein: CSVELWAGGRGQYF. As DNA, the CDR3 is TGCAGCGTTGAACTGTGGGCAGGGGGGCGCGGGCAGTACTTC.